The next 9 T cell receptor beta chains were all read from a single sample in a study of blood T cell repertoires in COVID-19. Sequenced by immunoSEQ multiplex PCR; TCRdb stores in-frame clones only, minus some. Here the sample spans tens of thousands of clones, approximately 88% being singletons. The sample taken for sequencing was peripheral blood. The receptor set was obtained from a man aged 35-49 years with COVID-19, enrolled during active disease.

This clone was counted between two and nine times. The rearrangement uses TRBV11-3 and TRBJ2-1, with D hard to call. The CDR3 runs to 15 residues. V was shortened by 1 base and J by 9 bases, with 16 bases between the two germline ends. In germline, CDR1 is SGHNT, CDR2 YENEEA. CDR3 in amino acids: CASSLASPSSGEQFF. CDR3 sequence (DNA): TGTGCCAGCAGCTTAGCTAGTCCAAGTTCGGGTGAGCAGTTCTTC. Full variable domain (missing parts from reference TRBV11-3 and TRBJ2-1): EAGVVQSPRYKIIEKKQPVAFWCNPISGHNTLYWYLQNLGQGPELLIRYENEEAVDDSQLPKDRFSAERLKGVDSTLKIQPAELGDSAVYLCASSLASPSSGEQFFGPGTRLTVL.

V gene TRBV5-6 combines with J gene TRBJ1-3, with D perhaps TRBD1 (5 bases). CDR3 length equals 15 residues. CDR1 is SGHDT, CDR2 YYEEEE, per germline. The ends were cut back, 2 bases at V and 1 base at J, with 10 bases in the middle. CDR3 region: CASSFGHPSGNTIYF. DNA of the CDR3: TGTGCCAGCAGCTTCGGACACCCATCTGGAAACACCATATATTTT.

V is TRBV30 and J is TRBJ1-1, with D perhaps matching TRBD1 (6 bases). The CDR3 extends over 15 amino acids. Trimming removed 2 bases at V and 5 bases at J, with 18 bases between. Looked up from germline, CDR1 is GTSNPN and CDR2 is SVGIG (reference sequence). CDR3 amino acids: CAWSRQDLWKTEAFF. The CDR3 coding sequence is TGTGCCTGGAGTCGACAGGATCTCTGGAAGACTGAAGCTTTCTTT.

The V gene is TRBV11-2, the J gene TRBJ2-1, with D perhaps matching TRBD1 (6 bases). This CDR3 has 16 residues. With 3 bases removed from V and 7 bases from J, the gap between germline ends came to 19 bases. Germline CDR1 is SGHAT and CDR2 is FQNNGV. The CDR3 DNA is TGTGCCAGCAGCTTGGGCAGGGGAAATGCGGTAAATGAGCAGTTCTTC. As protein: CASSLGRGNAVNEQFF.

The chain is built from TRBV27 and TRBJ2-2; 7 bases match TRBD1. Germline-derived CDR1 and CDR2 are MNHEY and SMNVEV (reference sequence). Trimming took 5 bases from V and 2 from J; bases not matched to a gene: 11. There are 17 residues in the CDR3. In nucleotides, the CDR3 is TGTGCCAGCAGTCCCCTACCCAGGGGGATTAACACCGGGGAGCTGTTTTTT. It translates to CASSPLPRGINTGELFF.

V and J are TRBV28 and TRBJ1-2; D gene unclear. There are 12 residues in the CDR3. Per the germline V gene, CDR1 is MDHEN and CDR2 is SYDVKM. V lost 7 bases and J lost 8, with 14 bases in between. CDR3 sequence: CASNANYDGYTF. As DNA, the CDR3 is TGTGCCAGCAACGCCAACTACGACGGCTACACCTTC.

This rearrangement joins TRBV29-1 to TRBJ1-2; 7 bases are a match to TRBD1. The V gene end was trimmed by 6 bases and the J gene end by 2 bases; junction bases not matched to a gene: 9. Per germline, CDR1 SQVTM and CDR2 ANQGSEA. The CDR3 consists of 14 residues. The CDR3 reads CSVNRAGGNYGYTF. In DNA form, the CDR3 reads TGCAGCGTCAATAGGGCAGGGGGGAACTATGGCTACACCTTC.

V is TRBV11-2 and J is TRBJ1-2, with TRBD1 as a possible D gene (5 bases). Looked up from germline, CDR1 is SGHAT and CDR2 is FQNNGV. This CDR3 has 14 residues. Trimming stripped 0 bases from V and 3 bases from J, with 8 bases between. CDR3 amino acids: CASSLDLQDYGYTF. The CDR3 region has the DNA TGTGCCAGCAGCTTAGATTTACAGGACTATGGCTACACCTTC.

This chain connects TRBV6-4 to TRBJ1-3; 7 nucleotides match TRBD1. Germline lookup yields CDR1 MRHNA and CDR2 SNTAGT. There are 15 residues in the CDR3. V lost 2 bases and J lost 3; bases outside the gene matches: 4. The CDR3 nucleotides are TGTGCCAGCAGTGACCGGACAGGAGTTGGAAACACCATATATTTT. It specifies CASSDRTGVGNTIYF.